A single sample gave rise to the 6 T cell receptor beta chains below, sequenced in a study of cytomegalovirus exposure and HLA in healthy donors. PCR used 60 Vbeta primers and 13 Jbeta primers. The protocol was immunoSEQ multiplex PCR, while the TCRdb copy is restricted to in-frame clones and leaves out a portion. The table shows 160,000 or so clones, with just under 80% occurring only once. The material sequenced was PBMCs. These TCRs come from a woman aged 50 to 60 in good health and CMV-seronegative.

In this sample, this clone turned up once. The chain joins TRBV4-1 to TRBJ1-5; 8 bases map to TRBD1. Trimming removed 3 bases from V and 0 bases from J; junction bases left unmatched: 16. The CDR3 is 20 residues long. Per the germline V gene, CDR1 is MGHRA and CDR2 is YSYEKL. The CDR3 loop reads CASSQINLRGRKASNQPQHF. The CDR3, as DNA: TGCGCCAGCAGCCAGATAAACCTCAGGGGGCGCAAGGCTAGCAATCAGCCCCAGCATTTT.

This chain uses TRBV5-4 with TRBJ2-3; possibly TRBD1 for D (6 bases). CDR1 is SGHNT and CDR2 is YYREEE in the germline V gene (reference sequence). V lost 4 bases, J lost 0 bases, and 15 bases lay in between. The CDR3 length is 16 residues. The CDR3 loop reads CASSPTNRGSTDTQYF. The CDR3, as DNA: TGTGCCAGCAGCCCAACCAATAGGGGGAGCACAGATACGCAGTATTTT.

The chain couples TRBV2 to TRBJ2-5; perhaps TRBD1 as D (6 bases). Trimming cost V 7 bases and J 3 bases, with 15 bases left between them. The germline CDR1 and CDR2 sequences are SNHLY and FYNNEI. The CDR3 is 14 amino acids. CDR3 in DNA: TGTGCCAGCAAGAAGGAATCAGGGGAAGAGACCCAGTACTTC. Amino acid sequence: CASKKESGEETQYF.

This clone was observed a handful of times. This chain links TRBV6-5 with TRBJ2-1, with D unresolved. Germline V gives CDR1 MNHEY, CDR2 SVGAGI. This CDR3 is 12 amino acids long. DNA for the CDR3: TGTGCTCTCGGAGAGACCTACAATGAGCAGTTCTTC. It specifies CALGETYNEQFF.

The V gene is TRBV7-9, the J gene TRBJ2-7; 7 bases are shared with TRBD1. J lost 2 bases, V lost 9 bases, and 7 bases had no gene match. Germline loops: CDR1 SEHNR, CDR2 FQNEAQ (reference sequence). This CDR3 is 13 amino acids long. The CDR3 DNA sequence: TGTGCCAGTAAAGGAGACAGGGCCTACGAGCAGTACTTC. It yields the protein CASKGDRAYEQYF.

The V gene is TRBV5-1, the J gene TRBJ2-1; D perhaps matches TRBD1 (5 bases). Trimming left V 4 bases short and J 4 bases short, with 9 bases between. CDR1 is SGHRS and CDR2 is YFSETQ in the germline V gene. The CDR3 runs 13 residues. The CDR3 nucleotides are TGCGCCAGCAGCCCGCAGGGTTACAATGAGCAGTTCTTC. This gives the protein CASSPQGYNEQFF.